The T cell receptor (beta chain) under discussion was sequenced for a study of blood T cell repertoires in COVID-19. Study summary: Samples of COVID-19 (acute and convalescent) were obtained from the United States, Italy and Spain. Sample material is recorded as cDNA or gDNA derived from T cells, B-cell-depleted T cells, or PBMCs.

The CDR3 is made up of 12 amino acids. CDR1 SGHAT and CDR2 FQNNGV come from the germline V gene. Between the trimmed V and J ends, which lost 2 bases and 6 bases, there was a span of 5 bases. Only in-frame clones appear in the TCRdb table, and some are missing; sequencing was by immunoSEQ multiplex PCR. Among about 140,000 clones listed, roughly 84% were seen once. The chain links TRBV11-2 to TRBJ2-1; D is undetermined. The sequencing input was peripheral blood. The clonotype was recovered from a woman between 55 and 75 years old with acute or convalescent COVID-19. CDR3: CASSLISNEQFF. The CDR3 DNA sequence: TGTGCCAGCAGCTTAATCTCCAATGAGCAGTTCTTC.